This T cell receptor (beta chain) was captured in a study of blood T cells in healthy people across ages. A second PCR, run for about 7 to 11 cycles, used a sample-barcoded 5' primer plus a J-beta primer mix. Each CDR3 protein gets one entry after TCRdb re-called the 5' RACE reads with MiXCR. The table shows about 800,000 distinct CDR3 sequences, with around 45% occurring only once. Material: blood. The clonotype comes from a man older than 75 in good health.

CDR3 in DNA: TGTGCCAGCAGTTTTAGAGATAGGGCAGATACGCAGTATTTT. Its protein is CASSFRDRADTQYF. This chain links TRBV12-3 or TRBV12-4 with TRBJ2-3; no definite D call. The V gene lost 3 bases and the J gene lost 4 bases, with 11 bases spanning the gap. The length of the CDR3 is 14 residues.